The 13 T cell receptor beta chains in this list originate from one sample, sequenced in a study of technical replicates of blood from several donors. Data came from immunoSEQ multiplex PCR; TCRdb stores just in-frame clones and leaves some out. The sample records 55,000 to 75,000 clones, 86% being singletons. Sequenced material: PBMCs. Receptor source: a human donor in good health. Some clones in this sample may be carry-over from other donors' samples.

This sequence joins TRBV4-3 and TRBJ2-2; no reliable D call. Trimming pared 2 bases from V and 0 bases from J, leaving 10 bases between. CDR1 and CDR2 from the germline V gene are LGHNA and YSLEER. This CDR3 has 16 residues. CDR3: CASSQKRVTNTGELFF. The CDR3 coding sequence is TGCGCCAGCAGCCAAAAGAGAGTTACGAACACCGGGGAGCTGTTTTTT.

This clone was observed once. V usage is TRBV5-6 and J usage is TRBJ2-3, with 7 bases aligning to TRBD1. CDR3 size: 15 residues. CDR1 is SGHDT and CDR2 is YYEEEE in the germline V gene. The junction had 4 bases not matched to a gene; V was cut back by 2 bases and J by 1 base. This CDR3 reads CASSFDTGGTDTQYF. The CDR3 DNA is TGTGCCAGCAGCTTTGATACAGGGGGCACAGATACGCAGTATTTT. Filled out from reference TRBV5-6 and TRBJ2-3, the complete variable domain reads DAGVTQSPTHLIKTRGQQVTLRCSPKSGHDTVSWYQQALGQGPQFIFQYYEEEERQRGNFPDRFSGHQFPNYSSELNVNALLLGDSALYLCASSFDTGGTDTQYFGPGTRLTVL.

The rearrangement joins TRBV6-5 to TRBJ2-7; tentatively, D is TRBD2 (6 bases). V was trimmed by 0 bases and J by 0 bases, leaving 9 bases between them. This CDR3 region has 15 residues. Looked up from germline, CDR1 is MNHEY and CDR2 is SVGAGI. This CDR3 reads CASSYSVAASYEQYF. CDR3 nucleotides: TGTGCCAGCAGTTACTCGGTAGCGGCCTCCTACGAGCAGTACTTC.

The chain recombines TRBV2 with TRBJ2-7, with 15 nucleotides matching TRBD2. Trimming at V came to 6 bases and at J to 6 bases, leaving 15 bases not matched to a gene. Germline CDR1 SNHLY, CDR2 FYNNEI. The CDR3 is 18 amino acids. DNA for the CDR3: TGTGCCAGCAGGGGTCTCGGGACTAGCGGGGGGCGGTTCGCCGAGCAGTACTTC. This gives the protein CASRGLGTSGGRFAEQYF.

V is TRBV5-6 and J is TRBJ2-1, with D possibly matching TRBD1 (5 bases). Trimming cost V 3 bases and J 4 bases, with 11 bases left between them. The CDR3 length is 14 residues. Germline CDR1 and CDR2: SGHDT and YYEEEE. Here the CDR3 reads CASSSSGWYNEQFF. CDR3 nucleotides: TGTGCCAGCAGCTCGTCAGGGTGGTACAATGAGCAGTTCTTC.

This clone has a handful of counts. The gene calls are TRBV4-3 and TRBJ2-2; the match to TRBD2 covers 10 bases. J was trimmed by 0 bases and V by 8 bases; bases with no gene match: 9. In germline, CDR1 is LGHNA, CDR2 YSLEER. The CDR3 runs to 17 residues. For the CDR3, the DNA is TGCGCCAGCCAACCGAGCGGGGGGGACCCGAACACCGGGGAGCTGTTTTTT. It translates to CASQPSGGDPNTGELFF.

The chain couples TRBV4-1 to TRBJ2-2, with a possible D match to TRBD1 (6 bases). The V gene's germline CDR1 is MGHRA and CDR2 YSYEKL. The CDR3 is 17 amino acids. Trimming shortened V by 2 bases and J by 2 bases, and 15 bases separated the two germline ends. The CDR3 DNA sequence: TGCGCCAGCAGCCAACGGTTTAGGGACACCAACACCGGGGAGCTGTTTTTT. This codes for CASSQRFRDTNTGELFF.

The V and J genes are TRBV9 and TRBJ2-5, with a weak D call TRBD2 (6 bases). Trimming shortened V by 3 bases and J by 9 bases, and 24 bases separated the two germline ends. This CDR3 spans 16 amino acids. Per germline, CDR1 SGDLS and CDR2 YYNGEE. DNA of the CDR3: TGTGCCAGCAGCGGGGGGGTGGGCCACCCCCAAGGGGCCCAGTACTTC. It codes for CASSGGVGHPQGAQYF. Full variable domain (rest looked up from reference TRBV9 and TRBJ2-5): DSGVTQTPKHLITATGQRVTLRCSPRSGDLSVYWYQQSLDQGLQFLIQYYNGEERAKGNILERFSAQQFPDLHSELNLSSLELGDSALYFCASSGGVGHPQGAQYFGPGTRLLVL.

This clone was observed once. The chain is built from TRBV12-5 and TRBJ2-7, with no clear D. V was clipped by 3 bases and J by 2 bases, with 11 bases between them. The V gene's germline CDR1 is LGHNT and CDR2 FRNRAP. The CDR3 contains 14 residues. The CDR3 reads CASGFSLGPYEQYF. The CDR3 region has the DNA TGTGCTAGTGGTTTCTCCCTGGGCCCCTACGAGCAGTACTTC.

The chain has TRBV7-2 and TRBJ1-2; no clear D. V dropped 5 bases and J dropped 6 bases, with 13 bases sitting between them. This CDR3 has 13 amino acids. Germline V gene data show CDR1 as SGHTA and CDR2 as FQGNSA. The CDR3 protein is CASSPRRTHGYTF. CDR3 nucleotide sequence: TGTGCCAGCAGCCCTAGGAGGACTCATGGCTACACCTTC.

The CDR3 spells CSSSATPDTQYF. Written as DNA, the CDR3 is TGCAGCTCCTCGGCGACTCCAGATACGCAGTATTTT. V usage is TRBV29-1 and J usage is TRBJ2-3; D not certain. Trimming took off 8 bases at V and 4 bases at J, with 13 bases between the two ends. The germline CDR1 and CDR2 sequences are SQVTM and ANQGSEA. This CDR3 contains 12 residues.

The CDR3 bases are TGTGCCAGCTCACCCGGGACTAGCCCCCAAGAGACCCAGTACTTC. It translates to CASSPGTSPQETQYF. The V gene is TRBV18, the J gene TRBJ2-5; 9 bases fit TRBD2. CDR3 length equals 15 residues. The V gene end was trimmed by 3 bases and the J gene end by 1 base; junction bases not matched to a gene: 3. The germline CDR1 and CDR2 sequences are KGHSH and LQKENI.

The CDR3 is CAWSPGGFETQYF. In DNA, the CDR3 is TGTGCCTGGAGTCCGGGGGGGTTTGAGACCCAGTACTTC. The V gene is TRBV30, the J gene TRBJ2-5; 8 positions agree with TRBD2. This CDR3 region has 13 residues. The trim removed 2 bases at V and 5 bases at J, leaving 4 bases unmatched. The germline V gene encodes CDR1 GTSNPN and CDR2 SVGIG (reference sequence).